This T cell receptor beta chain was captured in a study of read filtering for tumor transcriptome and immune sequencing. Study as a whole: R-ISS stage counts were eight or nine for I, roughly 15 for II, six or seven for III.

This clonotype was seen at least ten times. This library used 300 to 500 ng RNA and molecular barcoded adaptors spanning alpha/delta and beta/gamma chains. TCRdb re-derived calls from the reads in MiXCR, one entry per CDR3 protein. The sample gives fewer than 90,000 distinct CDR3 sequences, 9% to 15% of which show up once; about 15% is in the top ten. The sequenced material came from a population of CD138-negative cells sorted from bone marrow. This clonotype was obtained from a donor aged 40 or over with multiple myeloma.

This CDR3 reads CASSSAGTSGRQDTQYF. CDR3 nucleotide sequence: TGTGCCAGCAGCTCGGCCGGGACTAGCGGGAGGCAAGATACGCAGTATTTT. J is TRBJ2-3 and V is TRBV21-1; the table calls TRBD2, which could not be checked here. TRBV21-1 is listed as a pseudogene. CDR3 size: 17 residues.